The T cell receptor (beta chain) described here comes from a study of cytomegalovirus exposure and HLA in healthy donors. Assay used: immunoSEQ multiplex PCR; TCRdb lists only in-frame clones, some missing. There are about 140,000 clones in the sample; just under 85% occur only once, and 1.4% to 1.5% lies in the top ten. With respect to this clone: As yet, its antigen is unknown.

Study-level findings and limits: One later analysis, an examination of the approximately 120 validation repertoires, found that first-cohort TCR clusters tended to co-occur in them. For cytomegalovirus status, the classifier reportedly gave diagnoses with high specificity and sensitivity. The study put 150 or so TCR beta chains on its list as cytomegalovirus-associated.

V dropped 0 bases and J dropped 4; count of bases not matched to a gene: 4. This CDR3 is built from 15 residues. Per the germline V gene, CDR1 is SGHRS and CDR2 is YFSETQ. This receptor was obtained from a woman aged 30 to 39 in good health and CMV-seronegative. The sample was PBMCs. The V call is TRBV5-1, the J call TRBJ2-1; 7 nucleotides match TRBD1. CDR3 nucleotide sequence: TGCGCCAGCAGCTTGGAGACAGGGATGTACAATGAGCAGTTCTTC. As protein: CASSLETGMYNEQFF.